The 26 T cell receptor beta chains below all came from one sample that was sequenced in a study of blood T cell repertoires in COVID-19. Only in-frame clones appear in the TCRdb table, and some are missing; sequencing was by immunoSEQ multiplex PCR. The data contain fewer than 250,000 clones, about four fifths of them singletons. Sample: peripheral blood. Receptors originate from a woman aged 40 to 50 with active or convalescent COVID-19.

The chain is built from TRBV5-1 and TRBJ1-3; 7 bases match TRBD1. The germline V gene encodes CDR1 SGHRS and CDR2 YFSETQ. The CDR3 sequence is 17 residues long. V lost 2 bases to trimming and J lost 2 bases; unmatched junction nucleotides: 10. The CDR3 loop reads CASSLQQGSNTGNTIYF. CDR3 in DNA: TGCGCCAGCAGCTTACAACAGGGGTCGAATACTGGAAACACCATATATTTT.

The chain has TRBV7-9 and TRBJ1-4; the match to TRBD1 covers 7 bases. J lost 8 bases, V lost 2 bases, and 5 bases had no gene match. The germline gives CDR1 SEHNR, CDR2 FQNEAQ (reference sequence). The CDR3 extends over 14 amino acids. Here the CDR3 DNA reads TGTGCCAGCAGCTTACCTGACAGGGCCGAAAAACTGTTTTTT. This gives the protein CASSLPDRAEKLFF. The full variable domain, with the rest looked up from reference TRBV7-9 and TRBJ1-4, is DTGVSQNPRHKITKRGQNVTFRCDPISEHNRLYWYRQTLGQGPEFLTYFQNEAQLEKSRLLSDRFSAERPKGSFSTLEIQRTEQGDSAMYLCASSLPDRAEKLFFGSGTQLSVL.

V gene TRBV5-8 combines with J gene TRBJ2-3; D may be TRBD1 (6 bases). CDR3 size: 14 residues. Germline loops: CDR1 SGHTS, CDR2 YDEGEE. Trimming cost V 1 base and J 5 bases, with 11 bases left between them. CDR3 loop: CASSLYRDGDTQYF. The CDR3 DNA sequence: TGTGCCAGCAGCTTGTACAGGGACGGAGATACGCAGTATTTT.

This clone showed up just once. The genes are TRBV10-3 and TRBJ2-3, with D possibly matching TRBD1 (6 bases). From germline, CDR1 is ENHRY and CDR2 SYGVKD. The CDR3 runs 13 residues. V lost 10 bases and J 4 bases, leaving 15 bases between the germline ends. Here the CDR3 DNA reads TGTGCCACCTTACAGGGAGAGGCAGATACGCAGTATTTT. It codes for CATLQGEADTQYF.

The V gene is TRBV6-4, the J gene TRBJ2-1; D is unresolved. V shed 6 bases and J shed 6 bases, with 6 bases lying between them. The germline V gene encodes CDR1 MRHNA and CDR2 SNTAGT. CDR3 length: 11 amino acids. The CDR3 here is CASRTGNEQFF. The CDR3 coding sequence is TGTGCCAGCAGGACGGGCAATGAGCAGTTCTTC.

This chain uses TRBV5-4 with TRBJ2-2; a weak D match, TRBD2 (7 bases). The CDR3 loop spans 15 amino acids. Germline CDR1 and CDR2: SGHNT and YYREEE (reference sequence). V was clipped by 6 bases and J by 4 bases, with 16 bases between them. The CDR3 region is CASTGAGDFTGELFF. CDR3 in DNA: TGTGCCAGCACGGGGGCGGGAGATTTCACCGGGGAGCTGTTTTTT.

This chain uses TRBV23-1 with TRBJ1-6; D unresolved. TRBV23-1 is an ORF, with its function uncertain. The CDR3 length is 12 residues. Trimming cost V 11 bases and J 3 bases, with 8 bases left between them. In nucleotides, the CDR3 is TGCGCCCTACGCTTCTATAATTCACCCCTCCACTTT. Its translation is CALRFYNSPLHF.

This clone was observed a handful of times. The chain joins TRBV7-2 to TRBJ1-1; 9 nucleotides agree with TRBD1. This CDR3 spans 14 amino acids. CDR1 and CDR2 (germline): SGHTA, FQGNSA. V shed 6 bases, J shed 1 base, and the junction held 3 bases outside the gene matches. Here the CDR3 reads CASRRDRANTEAFF. The DNA of the CDR3 is TGTGCCAGCAGACGGGACAGGGCGAACACTGAAGCTTTCTTT.

The rearrangement joins TRBV15 to TRBJ1-5; D is perhaps TRBD1 (6 bases). Germline CDR1 LNHNV, CDR2 YYDKDF (reference sequence). The germline V and J ends were trimmed by 5 bases and 3 bases, with 17 bases remaining between them. CDR3 size: 16 residues. CDR3 in amino acids: CATSLGTKRPNQPQHF. The CDR3 DNA reads as TGTGCCACCAGCCTGGGGACAAAGCGCCCCAATCAGCCCCAGCATTTT.

The chain carries TRBV28 and TRBJ1-1, with 9 bases lining up with TRBD1. This CDR3 has 11 amino acids. From germline, CDR1 is MDHEN and CDR2 SYDVKM. V lost 6 bases and J lost 12; bases outside the gene matches: 5. CDR3 region: CASRTGGATFF. The CDR3 DNA is TGTGCCAGCAGAACAGGGGGCGCAACTTTCTTT.

This chain joins TRBV30 and TRBJ1-2, with 7 positions matching TRBD1. Trimming removed 2 bases from V and 5 bases from J; junction bases left unmatched: 11. The CDR3 spans 15 residues. CDR1 and CDR2 (germline): GTSNPN, SVGIG (reference sequence). CDR3 amino acids: CAWSTTGTAPYGYTF. The CDR3 nucleotides read TGTGCCTGGAGTACTACCGGGACAGCGCCTTATGGCTACACCTTC.

The chain employs TRBV13 and TRBJ1-5; 7 positions agree with TRBD1. Germline V lookup: CDR1 PRHDT, CDR2 FYEKMQ (reference sequence). Trimming at V came to 2 bases and at J to 0 bases, leaving 4 bases not matched to a gene. This CDR3 is 16 amino acids long. The CDR3 region is CASSLRGQDSNQPQHF. CDR3 DNA sequence: TGTGCCAGCAGCTTAAGGGGGCAGGATAGCAATCAGCCCCAGCATTTT.

The rearrangement links TRBV24-1 to TRBJ2-3, with 8 bases matching TRBD2. Germline CDR1 reads KGHDR; CDR2 reads SFDVKD. V dropped 3 bases and J dropped 2; count of bases not matched to a gene: 9. The CDR3 is 17 amino acids. CDR3 coding DNA: TGTGCCACCAGTGATCAAACCAGCGGGGGCTTCACAGATACGCAGTATTTT. As protein: CATSDQTSGGFTDTQYF.

The J gene is TRBJ1-4, the V gene TRBV4-1; D uncertain. Germline V gene lookup returns CDR1 MGHRA and CDR2 YSYEKL. Trimming cost V 1 base and J 10 bases, with 4 bases left between them. This CDR3 is built from 11 residues. The CDR3 DNA reads TGCGCCAGCAGCCAAGTGGCAAAACTGTTTTTT. It specifies CASSQVAKLFF.

The chain carries TRBV6-2 or TRBV6-3 and TRBJ2-7; TRBD1 is a possible D gene (5 bases). Germline loops: CDR1 MNHEY, CDR2 SVGEGT. V was cut by 2 bases and J by 5 bases, with 19 bases left in between. The CDR3 is 16 residues long. The CDR3 coding sequence is TGTGCCAGCAGTTACGTTTGGGGCCTCTCCGGCCACGAGCAGTACTTC. Translation gives CASSYVWGLSGHEQYF.

This clone was recorded a few times. The V gene is TRBV7-9, the J gene TRBJ2-3; 9 positions agree with TRBD1. The length of the CDR3 is 15 residues. The J segment lost 2 bases and the V segment lost 3 bases, leaving 3 bases of the junction unmatched. The germline V gene has CDR1 SEHNR and CDR2 FQNEAQ (reference sequence). The DNA for the CDR3 is TGTGCCAGCAGCTTCGGGGACAGGGACACAGATACGCAGTATTTT. It translates to CASSFGDRDTDTQYF.

V usage is TRBV27 and J usage is TRBJ2-2, with TRBD1 matching over 7 bases. The CDR3 extends over 14 amino acids. CDR1 and CDR2 (germline): MNHEY, SMNVEV (reference sequence). V shed 6 bases and J 7 bases; nucleotides not matched to a gene: 8. The CDR3 reads CASRQGGAGGELFF. CDR3 nucleotide sequence: TGTGCCAGCAGACAAGGGGGCGCCGGCGGGGAGCTGTTTTTT.

V gene TRBV29-1 combines with J gene TRBJ1-2; the D gene is possibly TRBD1 (5 bases). CDR1 and CDR2 (germline): SQVTM, ANQGSEA. V lost 7 bases to trimming and J lost 4 bases, with 13 bases between them. This CDR3 contains 12 residues. The CDR3 loop reads CSGDRQGYGYTF. CDR3 nucleotides: TGCAGCGGTGACCGGCAGGGCTATGGCTACACCTTC.

The chain joins TRBV19 to TRBJ2-2; possibly TRBD2 for D (5 bases). Trimming stripped 1 base from V and 6 bases from J, with 6 bases between. Germline V gene sequence: CDR1 LNHDA, CDR2 SQIVND (reference sequence). The CDR3 consists of 13 residues. The DNA of the CDR3 is TGTGCCAGTAGTATAGCCGGGGCCGGGGAGCTGTTTTTT. Translating it yields CASSIAGAGELFF.

The chain combines TRBV5-1 with TRBJ2-1, with 7 bases matching TRBD2. From germline, CDR1 is SGHRS and CDR2 YFSETQ. V shed 2 bases and J 7 bases; nucleotides not matched to a gene: 9. The CDR3 totals 15 residues. The chain's CDR3 is CASSFRGEGGNEQFF. The CDR3 region has the DNA TGCGCCAGCAGCTTTAGAGGGGAGGGAGGGAATGAGCAGTTCTTC.

This chain uses TRBV4-2 with TRBJ1-1, with D uncertain. V was shortened by 3 bases and J by 12 bases, with 23 bases between the two germline ends. Germline CDR1 LGHNA, CDR2 YNFKEQ. This CDR3 is 15 amino acids long. CDR3 bases: TGTGCCAGCAGCCAGACTAATAGTGGGTCCCCAAGGCCTTTCTTT. Translation gives CASSQTNSGSPRPFF.

This rearrangement joins TRBV24-1 to TRBJ1-2; perhaps TRBD1 as D (5 bases). Germline CDR1 KGHDR, CDR2 SFDVKD. V lost 4 bases and J 5 bases, leaving 19 bases between the germline ends. This CDR3 has 16 amino acids. In DNA, the CDR3 is TGTGCCACCAGTGAGGCAGGGTCTTCGCTTAGGTATGGCTACACCTTC. The encoded protein is CATSEAGSSLRYGYTF.

DNA of the CDR3: TGCGCCAGCAGCCATGTTTCCAGGGGGCTCGGGTCCTATAATTCACCCCTCCACTTT. Protein sequence: CASSHVSRGLGSYNSPLHF. This chain joins TRBV4-3 and TRBJ1-6, with 8 bases aligning to TRBD1. The germline CDR1 and CDR2 sequences are LGHNA and YSLEER. The V gene end was trimmed by 3 bases and the J gene end by 1 base; junction bases not matched to a gene: 11. The CDR3 has 19 residues.

This chain joins TRBV18 and TRBJ1-1, with TRBD1 matching over 9 bases. V was clipped by 1 base and J by 3 bases; unmatched bases: 9. Germline CDR1 is KGHSH and CDR2 is LQKENI. The CDR3 has 17 residues. The CDR3 sequence is CASSPRETGGVDTEAFF. The CDR3 region has the DNA TGTGCCAGCTCACCACGTGAAACAGGGGGCGTGGACACTGAAGCTTTCTTT.

This chain links TRBV11-3 with TRBJ2-3, with 12 bases identical to TRBD1. Germline trimming cut 5 bases from V and 3 bases from J; bases unmatched to any gene: 6. The CDR3 covers 16 residues. Germline CDR1 is SGHNT and CDR2 is YENEEA. The CDR3 DNA is TGTGCCAGCAGCACCGGGACAGGGGGCAGAACAGATACGCAGTATTTT. It specifies CASSTGTGGRTDTQYF.

This rearrangement joins TRBV7-9 to TRBJ1-1; D unresolved. This CDR3 has 12 amino acids. The V and J ends lost 3 bases and 5 bases respectively, with 7 bases between them. Germline V lookup: CDR1 SEHNR, CDR2 FQNEAQ (reference sequence). The CDR3 loop is CASSFERTEAFF. The CDR3 region has the DNA TGTGCCAGCAGCTTTGAGAGGACTGAAGCTTTCTTT.